This entry lists 19 T cell receptor beta chains sequenced from one sample in a study of T cells in Graves' hyperthyroidism and ophthalmopathy. Researchers took RNA transcripts and amplified the TCR beta CDR3 regions from them. Primed by the HTBI set, a first-round RT-PCR was run on the TCR CDR3. TCRdb called the multiplex PCR reads again in MiXCR, with one record for every CDR3 protein. The sample shows 530,000 or so distinct CDR3 sequences, around 42% of them seen only once. The specimen sequenced was peripheral blood or thyroid tissue (not recorded which). The receptor set was obtained from a woman between 18 and 29 years old with Graves' hyperthyroidism.

This clonotype was picked up one time. A read error is possible here, since a much larger clone lies one base away. V usage is TRBV5-1 and J usage is TRBJ1-5; 8 bases align to TRBD1. Germline CDR1 reads SGHRS; CDR2 reads YFSETQ. This CDR3 is built from 13 residues. CDR3 in amino acids: CVSSPTGEEPQHF. CDR3 DNA: TGCGTCAGCAGCCCGACAGGGGAGGAGCCCCAGCATTTT.

About this clonotype: Here the CDR3 omits its conserved ending phenylalanine or tryptophan, so a read error is the likely source. The rearrangement uses TRBV7-9 and TRBJ1-1; D is undetermined. Trimming cost V 3 bases and J 0 bases, with 8 bases left between them. The CDR3 has 14 amino acids. In germline, CDR1 is SEHNR, CDR2 FQNEAQ (reference sequence). The CDR3 sequence is CASSLGTLNTEAFL. Here the CDR3 DNA reads TGTGCCAGCAGCTTGGGCACCCTGAACACTGAAGCTTTCCTT.

This clonotype was recorded a few times. The rearrangement joins TRBV6-1 to TRBJ2-7; TRBD2 matches at 11 bases. The CDR3 sequence is 16 residues long. Per germline, CDR1 MNHNS and CDR2 SASEGT. V gave up 3 bases and J gave up 6 bases; unmatched junction bases: 10. The CDR3 DNA is TGTGCCAGCAGTGACGACCTTCCGGGACTAGCGGCCGAGCAGTACTTC. Protein: CASSDDLPGLAAEQYF.

The CDR3 DNA sequence: TGCAGTGCCTCGGACAGGGCGACTGAAGCTTTCTTT. It encodes CSASDRATEAFF. The genes are TRBV20-1 and TRBJ1-1; the match to TRBD1 covers 8 bases. This CDR3 comprises 12 residues. Germline trimming cut 6 bases from V and 5 bases from J; bases unmatched to any gene: 5. Germline loops: CDR1 DFQATT, CDR2 SNEGSKA (reference sequence).

This clonotype was found many times. The rearrangement joins TRBV12-3 or TRBV12-4 to TRBJ1-6; TRBD1 is a possible D gene (5 bases). The ends were cut back, 5 bases at V and 15 bases at J, with 14 bases in the middle. This CDR3 comprises 12 residues. CDR3 nucleotides: TGTGCCAGCAGTCCGGAACCGGGGCGCCTCCACTTT. This translates into CASSPEPGRLHF.

The V gene is TRBV7-9, the J gene TRBJ1-5, with TRBD2 matching over 10 bases. The tail of the sequence fits TRBJ2-3 better, so the J call may be wrong. The CDR3 is made up of 15 amino acids. In germline, CDR1 is SEHNR, CDR2 FQNEAQ (reference sequence). The CDR3 DNA reads TGTGCCAGCAGCTTGAAGCGGGAGGGGAAAGATACGCAGTATTTT. Amino acid sequence: CASSLKREGKDTQYF.

The chain combines TRBV20-1 with TRBJ2-5; D possibly matches TRBD1 or TRBD2 (6 bases each). The V end lost 1 base, the J end lost 3 bases, and 24 bases lay between the germline ends. This CDR3 is 18 amino acids long. Germline CDR1 DFQATT, CDR2 SNEGSKA (reference sequence). This CDR3 is CSARVQGNTGEVEETQYF. The DNA for the CDR3 is TGCAGTGCTAGAGTACAGGGCAACACCGGGGAGGTCGAAGAGACCCAGTACTTC.

The chain combines TRBV30 with TRBJ2-7; D possibly corresponds to TRBD1 (6 bases). The ends were cut back, 7 bases at V and 7 bases at J, with 14 bases in the middle. The CDR3 extends over 11 amino acids. In germline, CDR1 is GTSNPN, CDR2 SVGIG (reference sequence). The CDR3 DNA reads as TGTGCCTTCCGGGACACTTGGGAGCAGTACTTC. This translates into CAFRDTWEQYF.

This clonotype was seen at least ten times. The J gene is TRBJ1-4, the V gene TRBV4-2; D uncertain. The V gene lost 0 bases and the J gene lost 0 bases, with 5 bases spanning the gap. The CDR3 has 15 amino acids. Germline values: CDR1 LGHNA, CDR2 YNFKEQ. The CDR3 reads CASSQEPTTNEKLFF. CDR3 nucleotide sequence: TGTGCCAGCAGCCAAGAGCCCACAACTAATGAAAAACTGTTTTTT.

This clonotype was seen at least ten times. The chain uses TRBV20-1 and TRBJ1-6; 7 positions agree with TRBD1. After removal of 6 bases from V and 0 bases from J, the junction contained 8 bases not matched to a gene. Per germline, CDR1 DFQATT and CDR2 SNEGSKA (reference sequence). The CDR3 totals 16 residues. CDR3 region: CSASGQTSSYNSPLHF. In DNA, the CDR3 is TGCAGTGCGTCGGGACAGACGAGCTCCTATAATTCACCCCTCCACTTT.

The V gene is TRBV7-3, the J gene TRBJ2-5, with 8 bases fitting TRBD2. Germline V gene data show CDR1 as SGHTA and CDR2 as FQGTGA. The CDR3 spans 16 residues. V lost 5 bases and J lost 4; bases outside the gene matches: 12. CDR3 protein: CASSPDTGTRSETQYF. In DNA form, the CDR3 reads TGTGCCAGCAGCCCTGACACCGGGACTAGATCAGAGACCCAGTACTTC.

The chain employs TRBV5-1 and TRBJ1-1; weak D call: TRBD1 (6 bases). This CDR3 comprises 16 residues. Trimming stripped 0 bases from V and 14 bases from J, with 26 bases between. CDR1 is SGHRS and CDR2 is YFSETQ in the germline V gene. The CDR3 loop reads CASSLEASGRGNEQFF. In nucleotides, the CDR3 is TGCGCCAGCAGCTTGGAGGCTAGCGGGAGGGGGAATGAGCAGTTCTTT.

The chain has TRBV5-6 and TRBJ2-3, with 7 bases identical to TRBD2. This CDR3 has 13 residues. Germline CDR1 is SGHDT and CDR2 is YYEEEE. V dropped 3 bases and J dropped 5; count of bases not matched to a gene: 3. CDR3 protein: CASSSSGRDTQYF. The CDR3 bases are TGTGCCAGCAGCTCTAGCGGAAGAGATACGCAGTATTTT. The complete variable domain, with remaining parts taken from reference TRBV5-6 and TRBJ2-3, reads DAGVTQSPTHLIKTRGQQVTLRCSPKSGHDTVSWYQQALGQGPQFIFQYYEEEERQRGNFPDRFSGHQFPNYSSELNVNALLLGDSALYLCASSSSGRDTQYFGPGTRLTVL.

As for this clonotype: This may come from a read error, since a much larger clone is one base off. The CDR3 DNA is TGTGCCAGCAGCCCGGGACAGCTTAATGAAAAACTGTCTTTT. It yields the protein CASSPGQLNEKLSF. This chain uses TRBV7-9 with TRBJ1-4; 7 bases match TRBD1. Germline CDR1 reads SEHNR; CDR2 reads FQNEAQ (reference sequence). This CDR3 contains 14 residues.

There are many counts of this clonotype. CDR3 bases: TGTGCCAGCAGCGTAACTAACCGAGAGACCCAGTACTTC. It codes for CASSVTNRETQYF. The V call is TRBV9, the J call TRBJ2-5; no reliable D call. The V gene's germline CDR1 is SGDLS and CDR2 YYNGEE. The CDR3 spans 13 residues. V dropped 1 base and J dropped 4 bases, with 8 bases sitting between them.

In its sample, this clonotype was seen once. One junction end disagrees with the germline gene, perhaps due to a read error. The chain has TRBV5-1 and TRBJ2-7; 7 bases match TRBD2. This CDR3 has 14 residues. Germline V lookup: CDR1 SGHRS, CDR2 YFSETQ. The CDR3, as DNA: TGCGCCAGCCAAAAACGCGGGAGATCCGGGGAGCTGTACTTC. Translation gives CASQKRGRSGELYF.

This clonotype was detected many times. V gene TRBV6-5 combines with J gene TRBJ2-5; D is unclear. V lost 2 bases and J 4 bases, leaving 8 bases between the germline ends. Germline V gene data show CDR1 as MNHEY and CDR2 as SVGAGI. The CDR3 runs 13 residues. CDR3 protein: CASSYTVRETQYF. The DNA of the CDR3 is TGTGCCAGCAGTTACACAGTTCGAGAGACCCAGTACTTC.

This chain uses TRBV7-9 with TRBJ2-7; 7 bases align to TRBD2. V lost 7 bases and J lost 3; bases outside the gene matches: 9. The germline gives CDR1 SEHNR, CDR2 FQNEAQ (reference sequence). This CDR3 has 14 amino acids. The CDR3 is CASTRLAVFYEQYF. The CDR3 region has the DNA TGTGCCAGCACGAGACTAGCCGTCTTCTACGAGCAGTACTTC. The whole variable domain, remainder taken from reference TRBV7-9 and TRBJ2-7, is DTGVSQNPRHKITKRGQNVTFRCDPISEHNRLYWYRQTLGQGPEFLTYFQNEAQLEKSRLLSDRFSAERPKGSFSTLEIQRTEQGDSAMYLCASTRLAVFYEQYFGPGTRLTVT.

This clonotype has ten or more counts. The chain employs TRBV2 and TRBJ2-5, with 8 bases fitting TRBD2. With V trimmed by 1 base and J by 5 bases, 6 bases remained unmatched. The CDR3 contains 15 residues. The germline V gene encodes CDR1 SNHLY and CDR2 FYNNEI. Here the CDR3 reads CASSEESSGMETQYF. DNA for the CDR3: TGTGCCAGCAGTGAAGAGAGTAGCGGGATGGAGACCCAGTACTTC.